This paragraph covers one TCR beta chain sequence. Clones were sequenced by immunoSEQ multiplex PCR, and TCRdb holds only the in-frame ones, with some missing. This table holds around 40,000 clones, over 80% found once. The CDR3 loop spans 16 amino acids. Germline V gene sequence: CDR1 GTSNPN, CDR2 SVGIG (reference sequence). V lost 0 bases and J lost 9; bases outside the gene matches: 12. This record comes from a study of OX40 agonist ivuxolimab in advanced cancers. The chain has TRBV30 and TRBJ2-1, with TRBD2 identical over 9 bases. The sequence derives from an adult with an advanced solid tumor such as melanoma, head and neck, liver or kidney cancer. The source material was CD4+ or CD8+ T cells sorted from blood, sampled in a trial of the OX40 agonist ivuxolimab. CDR3: CAWSVGAFSGRGEQFF. CDR3 in DNA: TGTGCCTGGAGTGTGGGGGCTTTTAGCGGGAGAGGTGAGCAGTTCTTC.